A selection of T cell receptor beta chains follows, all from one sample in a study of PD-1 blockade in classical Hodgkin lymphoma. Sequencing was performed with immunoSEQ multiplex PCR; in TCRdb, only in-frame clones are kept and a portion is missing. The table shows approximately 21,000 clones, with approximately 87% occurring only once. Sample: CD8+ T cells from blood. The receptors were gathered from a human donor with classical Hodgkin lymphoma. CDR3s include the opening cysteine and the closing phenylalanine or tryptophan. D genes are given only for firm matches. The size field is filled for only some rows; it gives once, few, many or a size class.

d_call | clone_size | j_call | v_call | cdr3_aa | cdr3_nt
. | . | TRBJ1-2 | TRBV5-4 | CASSSGTNYGYTF | TGTGCCAGCAGCTCAGGGACCAATTATGGCTACACCTTC
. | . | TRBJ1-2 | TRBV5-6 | CASSLGRGASGYTF | TGTGCCAGCAGCTTGGGAAGAGGGGCCAGCGGCTACACCTTC
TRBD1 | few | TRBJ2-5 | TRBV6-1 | CASIGGQVQETQYF | TGTGCCAGCATTGGAGGACAGGTACAAGAGACCCAGTACTTC
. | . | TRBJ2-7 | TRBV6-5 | CASGEGSYEQYF | TGTGCCTCCGGAGAGGGGTCCTACGAGCAGTACTTC
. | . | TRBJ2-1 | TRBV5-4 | CASSFTLGASYNEQFF | TGTGCCAGCAGCTTTACCCTGGGGGCTTCCTACAATGAGCAGTTCTTC
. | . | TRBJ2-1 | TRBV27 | CASSPAGLVYNEQFF | TGTGCCAGCAGTCCAGCAGGGTTAGTTTACAATGAGCAGTTCTTC
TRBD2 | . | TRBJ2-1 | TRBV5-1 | CASSWIAGVAYNEQFF | TGCGCCAGCAGCTGGATAGCGGGAGTGGCCTACAATGAGCAGTTCTTC
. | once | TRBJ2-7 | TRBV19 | CASSISEVHEQYF | TGTGCCAGTAGTATCTCAGAAGTTCACGAGCAGTACTTC
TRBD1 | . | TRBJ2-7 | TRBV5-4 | CASSPRPGQGAEFEQYF | TGTGCCAGCAGCCCTAGACCGGGACAGGGGGCAGAATTCGAGCAGTACTTC
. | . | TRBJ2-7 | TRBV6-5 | CASSPPGLTEQYF | TGTGCCAGCAGTCCTCCGGGACTTACCGAGCAGTACTTC
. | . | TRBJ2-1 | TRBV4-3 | CASSQNLGSGQSIYNEQFF | TGCGCCAGCAGCCAAAATCTGGGGTCCGGGCAGTCAATATACAATGAGCAGTTCTTC